This T cell receptor beta chain appears in the sequencing data of a study of cytomegalovirus exposure and HLA in healthy donors. Remarks on this clone: Its antigen remains unidentified.

Primers for the PCR totalled 60 Vbeta and 13 Jbeta. Profiling relied on immunoSEQ multiplex PCR, and the TCRdb table lists in-frame clones only, not all of them. This sample has about 190,000 clones, with around 82% found just once. Germline CDR1 reads SQVTM; CDR2 reads ANQGSEA. This CDR3 region has 14 residues. Trimming stripped 6 bases from V and 0 bases from J, with 14 bases between. Study-wide findings and caveats: Many donors carried some public TCRs, although rarity characterized most TCR sequences. More clonal expansion characterized HLA-associated TCR beta chains than equally common others in a later analysis.

The V call is TRBV29-1, the J call TRBJ1-1, with D perhaps matching TRBD1 (5 bases). The TCR originated in a boy between 10 and 17 years old in good health and CMV-seronegative. The sequenced sample consisted of PBMCs. In nucleotides, the CDR3 is TGCAGCGTGAACCCGTGGGGCATGAACACTGAAGCTTTCTTT. It encodes CSVNPWGMNTEAFF.